This T cell receptor (beta chain) was observed in a study of T-cell memory formation after mild COVID-19. V was pared by 6 bases and J by 3 bases, with 14 bases between. The CDR3 is 14 residues long. The study, taken as a whole, reports: Detection of some responders pre-infection suggested pre-existing cross-reactive memory T cells participated. Among CD4+ contracting clones, most were CM and EM, and CD8+ ones EMRA. Clones that got smaller from day 15 to 85 had even CD4/CD8, while clones growing later tipped toward CD4+.

With respect to this clonotype: The antigen is not known. A much larger clone differs by one base, so this may be a read error.

TCRdb re-called the 5' RACE reads with MiXCR, one entry per CDR3 protein. The data contain about 150,000 distinct CDR3 sequences, about 5.7% of them singletons. V is TRBV12-3 or TRBV12-4 and J is TRBJ1-1, with D perhaps TRBD1 (6 bases). Specimen: PBMCs or a T cell subset sorted from them (not recorded which). This receptor was taken from an adult woman who had mild COVID-19 (a few samples of this study predate the infection). Cell type and time point are not known. The CDR3 sequence: CASRGTWAHTEAFF. The CDR3 DNA reads as TGTGCCAGCAGAGGGACATGGGCCCACACTGAAGCTTTCTTT.